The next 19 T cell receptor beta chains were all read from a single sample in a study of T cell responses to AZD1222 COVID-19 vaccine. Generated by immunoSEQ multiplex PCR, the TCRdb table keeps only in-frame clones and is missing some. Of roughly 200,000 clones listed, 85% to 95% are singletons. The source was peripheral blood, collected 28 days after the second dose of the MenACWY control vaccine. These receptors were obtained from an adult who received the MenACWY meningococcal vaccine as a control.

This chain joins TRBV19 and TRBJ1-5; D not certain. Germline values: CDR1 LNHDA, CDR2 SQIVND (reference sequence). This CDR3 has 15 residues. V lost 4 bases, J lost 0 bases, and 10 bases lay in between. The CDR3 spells CASSRQDLSNQPQHF. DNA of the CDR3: TGTGCCAGTAGTAGGCAGGACCTTAGCAATCAGCCCCAGCATTTT.

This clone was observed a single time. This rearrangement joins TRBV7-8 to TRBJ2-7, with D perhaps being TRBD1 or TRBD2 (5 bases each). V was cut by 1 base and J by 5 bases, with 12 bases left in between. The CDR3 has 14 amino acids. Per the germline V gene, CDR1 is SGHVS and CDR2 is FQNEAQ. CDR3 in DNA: TGTGCCAGCAGCTTAGTAACCGGGGCCCACGAGCAGTACTTC. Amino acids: CASSLVTGAHEQYF.

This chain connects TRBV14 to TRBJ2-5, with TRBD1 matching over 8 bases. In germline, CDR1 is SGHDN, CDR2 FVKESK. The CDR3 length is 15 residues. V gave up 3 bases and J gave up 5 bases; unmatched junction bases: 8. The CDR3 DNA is TGTGCCAGCAGCCAGGTCAGGGGGCGAGAGGAGACCCAGTACTTC. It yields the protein CASSQVRGREETQYF.

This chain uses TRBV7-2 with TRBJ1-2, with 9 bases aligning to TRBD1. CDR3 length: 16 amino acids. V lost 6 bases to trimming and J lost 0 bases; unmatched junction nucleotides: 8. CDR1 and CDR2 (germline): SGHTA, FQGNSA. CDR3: CASRATGGGANYGYTF. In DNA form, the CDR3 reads TGTGCCAGCAGGGCGACAGGGGGGGGAGCTAACTATGGCTACACCTTC.

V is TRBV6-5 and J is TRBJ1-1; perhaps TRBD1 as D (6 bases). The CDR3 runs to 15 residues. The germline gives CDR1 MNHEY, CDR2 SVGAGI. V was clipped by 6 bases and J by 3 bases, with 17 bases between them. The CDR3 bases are TGTGCCAGCAGGTGGGGGGGCTTTATGGACACTGAAGCTTTCTTT. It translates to CASRWGGFMDTEAFF.

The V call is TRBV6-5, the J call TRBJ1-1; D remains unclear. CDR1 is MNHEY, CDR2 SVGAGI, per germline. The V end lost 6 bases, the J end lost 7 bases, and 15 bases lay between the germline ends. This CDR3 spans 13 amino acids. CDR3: CASRPRGPGEAFF. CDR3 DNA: TGTGCCAGCAGGCCCCGGGGTCCTGGTGAAGCTTTCTTT.

The CDR3 protein is CASSIGQGMRPQHF. The CDR3 DNA is TGTGCCAGCTCCATTGGACAGGGAATGCGGCCCCAGCATTTT. This chain links TRBV5-6 with TRBJ1-5, with TRBD1 identical over 8 bases. Looked up from germline, CDR1 is SGHDT and CDR2 is YYEEEE. The CDR3 length is 14 residues. With V trimmed by 7 bases and J by 9 bases, 12 bases remained unmatched.

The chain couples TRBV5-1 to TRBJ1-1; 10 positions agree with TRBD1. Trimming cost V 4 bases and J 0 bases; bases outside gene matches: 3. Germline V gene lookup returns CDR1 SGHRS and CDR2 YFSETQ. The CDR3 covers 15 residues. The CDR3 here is CASSLGTGVNTEAFF. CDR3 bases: TGCGCCAGCAGCCTGGGGACAGGGGTGAACACTGAAGCTTTCTTT.

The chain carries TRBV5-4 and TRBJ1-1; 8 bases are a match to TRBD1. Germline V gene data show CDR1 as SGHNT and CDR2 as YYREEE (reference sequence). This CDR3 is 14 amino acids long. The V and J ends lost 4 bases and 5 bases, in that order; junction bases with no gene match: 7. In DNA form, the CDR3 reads TGTGCCAGCAGCGTCACAGGGGGTCGTACTGAAGCTTTCTTT. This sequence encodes CASSVTGGRTEAFF.

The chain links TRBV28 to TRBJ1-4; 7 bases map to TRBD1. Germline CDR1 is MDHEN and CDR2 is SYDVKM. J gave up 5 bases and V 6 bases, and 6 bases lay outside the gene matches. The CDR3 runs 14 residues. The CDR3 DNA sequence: TGTGCCAGCAGACCCGGGACAGAAAATGAAAAACTGTTTTTT. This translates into CASRPGTENEKLFF.

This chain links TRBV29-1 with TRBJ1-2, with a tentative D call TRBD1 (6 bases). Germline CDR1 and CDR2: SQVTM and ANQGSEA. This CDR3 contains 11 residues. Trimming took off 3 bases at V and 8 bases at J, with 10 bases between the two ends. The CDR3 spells CSVDGGGGYTF. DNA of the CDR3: TGCAGCGTTGACGGGGGCGGGGGCTACACCTTC.

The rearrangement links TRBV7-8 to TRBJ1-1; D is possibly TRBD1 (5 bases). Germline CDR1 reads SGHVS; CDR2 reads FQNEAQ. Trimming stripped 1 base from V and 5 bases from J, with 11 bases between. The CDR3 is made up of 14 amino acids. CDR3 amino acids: CASSLGGVETEAFF. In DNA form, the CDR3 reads TGTGCCAGCAGCTTAGGAGGGGTGGAGACTGAAGCTTTCTTT.

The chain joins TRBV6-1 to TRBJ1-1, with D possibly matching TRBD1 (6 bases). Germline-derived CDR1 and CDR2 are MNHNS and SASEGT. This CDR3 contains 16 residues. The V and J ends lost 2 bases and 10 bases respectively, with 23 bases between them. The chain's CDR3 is CASSERAPGQGNRAFF. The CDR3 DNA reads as TGTGCCAGCAGTGAAAGGGCCCCAGGCCAGGGGAATAGAGCTTTCTTT.

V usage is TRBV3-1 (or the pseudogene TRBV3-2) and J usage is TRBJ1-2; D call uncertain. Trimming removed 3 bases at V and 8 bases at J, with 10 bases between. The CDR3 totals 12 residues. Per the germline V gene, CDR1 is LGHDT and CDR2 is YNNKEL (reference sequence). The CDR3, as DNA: TGTGCCAGCAGCCACGCGCCTTGGGGCTACACCTTC. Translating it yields CASSHAPWGYTF.

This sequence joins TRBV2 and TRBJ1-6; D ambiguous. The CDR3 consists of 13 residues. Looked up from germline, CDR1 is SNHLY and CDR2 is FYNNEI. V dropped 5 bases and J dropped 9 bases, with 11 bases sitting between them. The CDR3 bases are TGTGCCAGCAGTAGAGTTGTGGCTTCACCCCTCCACTTT. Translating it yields CASSRVVASPLHF.

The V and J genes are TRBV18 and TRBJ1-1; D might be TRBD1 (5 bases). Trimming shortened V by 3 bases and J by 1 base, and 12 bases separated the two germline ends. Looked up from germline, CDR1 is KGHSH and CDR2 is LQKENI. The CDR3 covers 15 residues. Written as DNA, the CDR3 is TGTGCCAGCTCACCCTATGCGGGGGAGAACACTGAAGCTTTCTTT. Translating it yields CASSPYAGENTEAFF.

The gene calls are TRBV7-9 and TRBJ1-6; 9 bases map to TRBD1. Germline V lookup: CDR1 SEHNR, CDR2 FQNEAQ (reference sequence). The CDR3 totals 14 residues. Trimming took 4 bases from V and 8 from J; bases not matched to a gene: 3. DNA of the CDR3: TGTGCCAGCAGCTGGGACAGGGAGTATTCACCCCTCCACTTT. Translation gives CASSWDREYSPLHF.

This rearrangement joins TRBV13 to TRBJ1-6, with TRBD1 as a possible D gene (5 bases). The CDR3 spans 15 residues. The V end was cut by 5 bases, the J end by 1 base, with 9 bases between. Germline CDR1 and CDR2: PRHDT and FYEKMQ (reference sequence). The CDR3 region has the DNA TGTGCCAGCAGCATCCAGGGTTCCTATAATTCACCCCTCCACTTT. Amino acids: CASSIQGSYNSPLHF.

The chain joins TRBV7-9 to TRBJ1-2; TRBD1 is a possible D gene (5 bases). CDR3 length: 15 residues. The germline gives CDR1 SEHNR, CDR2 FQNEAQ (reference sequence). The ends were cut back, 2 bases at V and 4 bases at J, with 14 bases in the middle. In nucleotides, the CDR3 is TGTGCCAGCAGCTTAACAGGATCGTCCGCCTATGGCTACACCTTC. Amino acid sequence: CASSLTGSSAYGYTF.